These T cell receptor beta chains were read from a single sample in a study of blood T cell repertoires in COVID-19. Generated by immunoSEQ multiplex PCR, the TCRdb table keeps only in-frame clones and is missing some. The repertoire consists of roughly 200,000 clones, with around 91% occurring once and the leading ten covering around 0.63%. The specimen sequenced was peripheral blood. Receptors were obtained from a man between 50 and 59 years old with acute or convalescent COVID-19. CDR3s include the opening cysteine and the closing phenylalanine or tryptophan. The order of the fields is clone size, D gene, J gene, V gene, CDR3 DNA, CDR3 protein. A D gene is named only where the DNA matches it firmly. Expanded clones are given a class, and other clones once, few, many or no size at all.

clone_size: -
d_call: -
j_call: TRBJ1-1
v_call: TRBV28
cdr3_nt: TGTGCCAGCAGTTCGCAGGGCACTGAAGCTTTCTTT
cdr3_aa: CASSSQGTEAFF

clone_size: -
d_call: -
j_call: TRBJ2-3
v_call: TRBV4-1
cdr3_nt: TGCGCCAGCAGCCGGGACATTGCATGGACAGATACGCAGTATTTT
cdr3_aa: CASSRDIAWTDTQYF

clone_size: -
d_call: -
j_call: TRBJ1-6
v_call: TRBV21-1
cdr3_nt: TGTGCCAGCAGCTCCCCAGGGACAGGGGGCGCCTATAATTCACCCCTCCACTTT
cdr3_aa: CASSSPGTGGAYNSPLHF

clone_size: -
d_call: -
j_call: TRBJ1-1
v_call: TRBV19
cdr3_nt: TGTGCCAGTACCCCAAAGGCGGGGGCCCCGGGGACTGAAGCTTTCTTT
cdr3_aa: CASTPKAGAPGTEAFF

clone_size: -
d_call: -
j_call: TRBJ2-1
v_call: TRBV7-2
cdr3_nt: TGTGCCAGCAGTCGCCGCGCCCCCCACAATGAGCAGTTCTTC
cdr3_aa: CASSRRAPHNEQFF

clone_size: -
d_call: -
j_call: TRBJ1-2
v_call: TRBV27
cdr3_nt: TGTGCCAGCAGTTCCGCGAGGGGGAGCTATGGCTACACCTTC
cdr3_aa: CASSSARGSYGYTF

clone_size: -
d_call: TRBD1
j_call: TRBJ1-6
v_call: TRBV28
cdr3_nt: TGTGCCAGCAGACCACAGGGGGTTAATAATTCACCCCTCCACTTT
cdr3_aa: CASRPQGVNNSPLHF

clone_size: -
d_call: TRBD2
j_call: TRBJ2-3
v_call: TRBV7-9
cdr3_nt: TGTGCCAGCGGCGGACTAGCGGGTAGCACAGATACGCAGTATTTT
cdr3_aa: CASGGLAGSTDTQYF

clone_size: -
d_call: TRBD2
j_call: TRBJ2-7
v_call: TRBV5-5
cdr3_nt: TGTGCCAGCAGCTTGGCCAGGCGGGAGGGCCCCTACGAGCAGTACTTC
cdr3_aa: CASSLARREGPYEQYF

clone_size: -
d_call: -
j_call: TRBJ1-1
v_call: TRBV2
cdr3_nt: TGTGCCAGCAGGTGGACAGCGAACACTGAAGCTTTCTTT
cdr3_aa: CASRWTANTEAFF

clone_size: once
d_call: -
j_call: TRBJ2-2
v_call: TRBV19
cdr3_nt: TGTGCCAGTAGTATGGGGAGGTCGGGCGGGGAGCTGTTTTTT
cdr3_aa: CASSMGRSGGELFF

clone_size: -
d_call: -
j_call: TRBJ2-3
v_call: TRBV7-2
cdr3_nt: TGTGCCATGCCAGCCGGAGCGACAGAACCAGATACGCAGTATTTT
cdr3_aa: CAMPAGATEPDTQYF

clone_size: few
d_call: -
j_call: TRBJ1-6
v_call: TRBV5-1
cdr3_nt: TGCGCCAGCAGCCCAGGACTGGATAATTCACCCCTCCACTTT
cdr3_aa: CASSPGLDNSPLHF

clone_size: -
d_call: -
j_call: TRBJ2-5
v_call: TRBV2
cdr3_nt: TGTGCCAGCACTCGCGGCACCAAAGAGACCCAGTACTTC
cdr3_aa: CASTRGTKETQYF

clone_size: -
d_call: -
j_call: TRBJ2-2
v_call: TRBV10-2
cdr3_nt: TGCGCCAGCAGTGAGGTGGGGCCCGGGGAGCTGTTTTTT
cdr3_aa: CASSEVGPGELFF

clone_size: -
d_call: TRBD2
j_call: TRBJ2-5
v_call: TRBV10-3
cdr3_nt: TGTGCCATCGGGCGGGGGGGCCTCGAGGAGACCCAGTACTTC
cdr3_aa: CAIGRGGLEETQYF

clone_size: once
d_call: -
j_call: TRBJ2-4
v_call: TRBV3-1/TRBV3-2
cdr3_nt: TGTGCCAGCAGCCAAGCTAGATTAGCCAAAAACATTCAGTACTTC
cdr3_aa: CASSQARLAKNIQYF

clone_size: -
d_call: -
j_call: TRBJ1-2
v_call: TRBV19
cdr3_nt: TGTGCCAGTAGTATTGGCAGGGTTAACTATGGCTACACCTTC
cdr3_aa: CASSIGRVNYGYTF

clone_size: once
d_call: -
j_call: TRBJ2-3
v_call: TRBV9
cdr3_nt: TGTGCCAGCAGCGTAGGTTTTGGCAGAACAGATACGCAGTATTTT
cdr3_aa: CASSVGFGRTDTQYF

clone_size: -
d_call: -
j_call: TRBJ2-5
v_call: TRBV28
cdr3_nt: TGTGCCAGCAGCCTTGACCAAGAGACCCAGTACTTC
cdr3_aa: CASSLDQETQYF

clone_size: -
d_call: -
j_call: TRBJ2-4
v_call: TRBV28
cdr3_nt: TGTGCCAGCGGCCCATTTTTAGCAAACATTCAGTACTTC
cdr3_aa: CASGPFLANIQYF

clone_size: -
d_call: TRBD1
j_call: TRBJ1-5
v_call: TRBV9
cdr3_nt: TGTGCCAGCAGCGAGGGACAGGGGAATCAGCCCCAGCATTTT
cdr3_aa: CASSEGQGNQPQHF

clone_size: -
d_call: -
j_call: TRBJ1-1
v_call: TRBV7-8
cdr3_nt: TGTGCCAGCACTCAGCGCAGGGAAACTGAAGCTTTCTTT
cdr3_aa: CASTQRRETEAFF

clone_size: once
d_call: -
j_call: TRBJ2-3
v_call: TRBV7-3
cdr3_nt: TGTGCCAGCAGCAAACAGGGCGATACGCAGTATTTT
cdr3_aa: CASSKQGDTQYF

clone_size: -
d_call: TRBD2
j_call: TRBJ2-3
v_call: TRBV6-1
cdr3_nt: TGTGCCAGCAGTGAAAAAAGGAGCGGGAGTGGCGCAGATACGCAGTATTTT
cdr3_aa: CASSEKRSGSGADTQYF

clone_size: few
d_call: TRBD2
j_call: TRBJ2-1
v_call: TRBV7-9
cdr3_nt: TGTGCCAGCAGCGCGGGGGTAATCACCGACTCCTACAATGAGCAGTTCTTC
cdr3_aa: CASSAGVITDSYNEQFF

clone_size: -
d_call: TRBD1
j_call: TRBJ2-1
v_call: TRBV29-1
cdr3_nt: TGCAGCGTATATGAGGGACAGGGGCCTGGTGAGCAGTTCTTC
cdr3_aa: CSVYEGQGPGEQFF

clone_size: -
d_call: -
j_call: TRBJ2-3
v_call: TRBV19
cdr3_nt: TGTGCCAGTAGTATCGCCCGAGCGGTCCTTAGCACAGATACGCAGTATTTT
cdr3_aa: CASSIARAVLSTDTQYF

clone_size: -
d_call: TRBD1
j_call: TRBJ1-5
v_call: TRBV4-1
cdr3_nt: TGCGCCAGCAGCCCAACCGGGACAGGGAATCAGCCCCAGCATTTT
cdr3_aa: CASSPTGTGNQPQHF